This entry features one T cell receptor (beta chain) sequence. The repertoire was sequenced with immunoSEQ multiplex PCR; TCRdb's copy has only in-frame clones and lacks some. The sample holds some 170,000 clones, around 92% seen once. This entry is derived from a study of cytomegalovirus exposure and HLA in healthy donors. The sample consisted of PBMCs. This receptor was obtained from a young man in good health and CMV-seropositive.

CDR3 coding DNA: TGTGCCAGCAGTACTACATTCTACGAGCAGTACTTC. Protein sequence: CASSTTFYEQYF. This chain joins TRBV7-9 and TRBJ2-7; D gene uncertain. The germline CDR1 and CDR2 sequences are SEHNR and FQNEAQ (reference sequence). Trimming cost V 6 bases and J 3 bases, with 9 bases left between them. The CDR3 totals 12 residues.